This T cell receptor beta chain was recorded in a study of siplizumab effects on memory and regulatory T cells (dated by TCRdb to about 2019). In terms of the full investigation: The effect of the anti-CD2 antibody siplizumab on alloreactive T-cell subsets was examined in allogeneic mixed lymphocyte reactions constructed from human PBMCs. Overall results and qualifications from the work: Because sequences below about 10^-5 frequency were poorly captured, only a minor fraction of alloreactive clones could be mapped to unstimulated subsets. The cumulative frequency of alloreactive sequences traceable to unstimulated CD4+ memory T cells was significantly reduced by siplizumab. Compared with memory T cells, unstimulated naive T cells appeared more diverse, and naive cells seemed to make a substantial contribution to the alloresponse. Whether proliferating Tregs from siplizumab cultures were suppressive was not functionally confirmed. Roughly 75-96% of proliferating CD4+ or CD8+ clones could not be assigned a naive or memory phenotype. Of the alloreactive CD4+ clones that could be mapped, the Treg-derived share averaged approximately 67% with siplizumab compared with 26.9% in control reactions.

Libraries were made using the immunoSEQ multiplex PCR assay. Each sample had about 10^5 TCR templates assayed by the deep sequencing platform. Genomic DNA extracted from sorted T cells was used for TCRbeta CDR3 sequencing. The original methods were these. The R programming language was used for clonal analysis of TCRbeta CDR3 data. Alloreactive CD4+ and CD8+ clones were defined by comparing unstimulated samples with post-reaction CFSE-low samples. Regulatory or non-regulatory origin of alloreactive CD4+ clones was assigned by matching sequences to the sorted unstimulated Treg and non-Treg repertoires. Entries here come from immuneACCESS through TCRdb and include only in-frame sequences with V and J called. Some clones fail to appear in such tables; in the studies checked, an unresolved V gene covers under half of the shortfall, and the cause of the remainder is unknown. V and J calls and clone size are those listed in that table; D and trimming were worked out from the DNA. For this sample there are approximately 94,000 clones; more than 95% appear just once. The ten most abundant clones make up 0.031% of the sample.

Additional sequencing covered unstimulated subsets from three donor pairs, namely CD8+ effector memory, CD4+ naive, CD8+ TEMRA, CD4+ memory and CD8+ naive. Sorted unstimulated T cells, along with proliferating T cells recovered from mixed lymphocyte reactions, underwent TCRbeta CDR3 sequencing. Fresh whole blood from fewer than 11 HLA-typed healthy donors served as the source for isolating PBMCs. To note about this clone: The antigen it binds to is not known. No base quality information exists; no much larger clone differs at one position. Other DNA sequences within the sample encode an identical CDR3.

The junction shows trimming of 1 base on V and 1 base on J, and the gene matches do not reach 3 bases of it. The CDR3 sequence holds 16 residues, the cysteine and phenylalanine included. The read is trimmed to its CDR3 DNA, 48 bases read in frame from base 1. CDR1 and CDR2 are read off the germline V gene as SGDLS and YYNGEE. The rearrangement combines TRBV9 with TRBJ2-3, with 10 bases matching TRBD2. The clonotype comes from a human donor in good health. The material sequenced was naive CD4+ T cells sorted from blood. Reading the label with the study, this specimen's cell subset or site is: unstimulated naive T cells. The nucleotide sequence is TGTGCCAGCAGCGTAAGAGGGACTAGCGGCACAGATACGCAGTATTTT. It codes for CASSVRGTSGTDTQYF. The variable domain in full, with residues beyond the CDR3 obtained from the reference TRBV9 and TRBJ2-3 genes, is DSGVTQTPKHLITATGQRVTLRCSPRSGDLSVYWYQQSLDQGLQFLIQYYNGEERAKGNILERFSAQQFPDLHSELNLSSLELGDSALYFCASSVRGTSGTDTQYFGPGTRLTVL.